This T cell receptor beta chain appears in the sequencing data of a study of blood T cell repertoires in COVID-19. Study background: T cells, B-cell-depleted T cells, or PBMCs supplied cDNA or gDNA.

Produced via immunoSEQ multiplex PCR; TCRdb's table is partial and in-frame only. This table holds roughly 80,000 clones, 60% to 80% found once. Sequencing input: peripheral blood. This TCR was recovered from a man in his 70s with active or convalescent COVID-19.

This CDR3 reads CASSSGLDAEQFF. The DNA of the CDR3 is TGTGCCAGCAGCTCGGGACTAGATGCTGAGCAGTTCTTC. The V call is TRBV7-3, the J call TRBJ2-1; 8 positions agree with TRBD2. Germline assignment: CDR1 SGHTA and CDR2 FQGTGA. The CDR3 runs 13 residues. V was clipped by 4 bases and J by 9 bases; unmatched bases: 5.